This is a list of T cell receptor beta chains from one sample in a study of technical replicates of blood from a few donors. Sequencing used immunoSEQ multiplex PCR; TCRdb keeps in-frame clones, though not all of them. The data contain fewer than 85,000 clones, roughly 94% of them singletons. The sample taken for sequencing was T cells isolated from PBMCs. The receptor source for this set is a human donor in good health. CDR3s include the opening cysteine and the closing phenylalanine or tryptophan. The D gene is left open where the match is weak. A row's size may be missing; if present it is once, few, many or a size class.

j_call d_call clone_size v_call cdr3_nt cdr3_aa
TRBJ1-1 TRBD1 NA TRBV10-1 TGCGCCAGCAGCAAGACAGGGGGCTGGGGCACTGAAGCTTTCTTT CASSKTGGWGTEAFF
TRBJ1-1 NA NA TRBV6-1 TGTGCCAGCAGTGCAGGCAGCATGAACACTGAAGCTTTCTTT CASSAGSMNTEAFF
TRBJ1-2 NA once TRBV11-2 TGTGCCAGCAGCTTGGCCAGTTCTAACTATGGCTACACCTTC CASSLASSNYGYTF
TRBJ2-7 NA NA TRBV5-6 TGTGCCAGCAGCCCCCTAGGGGCGGGAACAAACTACGAGCAGTACTTC CASSPLGAGTNYEQYF
TRBJ1-4 NA once TRBV11-2 TGTGCCAGCAGCCCGGGACACTCTAATGAAAAACTGTTTTTT CASSPGHSNEKLFF
TRBJ1-2 NA NA TRBV28 TGTGCCAGCAGCAGTCCGACATCGGGGGGCTATGGCTACACCTTC CASSSPTSGGYGYTF
TRBJ2-2 NA NA TRBV5-6 TGTACCAGCAGCTACCCACTGCCCGAGGGGAACACCGGGGAGCTGTTTTTT CTSSYPLPEGNTGELFF
TRBJ2-1 TRBD2 NA TRBV10-1 TGCGCCAGCAGTGCGGGGGGTTTCGATGAGCAGTTCTTC CASSAGGFDEQFF
TRBJ1-2 TRBD1 NA TRBV5-4 TGTGCCAGCAGCTATTGGGGATCTACCGGGACAGGGGATTACACCTTC CASSYWGSTGTGDYTF
TRBJ1-4 TRBD1 NA TRBV29-1 TGCAGCGTTGAATGGGACAGGGCTTTTAGGAGGCCTGGGAAACTGTTTTTT CSVEWDRAFRRPGKLFF
TRBJ1-3 NA NA TRBV15 TGTGCCACCAGCAGAGAAAAGGACTACTCTGGAAACACCATATATTTT CATSREKDYSGNTIYF
TRBJ1-2 NA NA TRBV9 TGTGCCAGCAGCGTAGACCGGAACTATGGCTACACCTTC CASSVDRNYGYTF
TRBJ2-1 TRBD2 NA TRBV6-1 TGTGCCAGCAGTGACCCGGGGGGGGTGAACAATGAGCAGTTCTTC CASSDPGGVNNEQFF
TRBJ1-1 NA NA TRBV5-1 TGCGCCAGCAGCTTGGAGCCTATGAACACTGAAGCTTTCTTT CASSLEPMNTEAFF
TRBJ2-1 NA NA TRBV10-1 TGCGCCAGCAGTGGGGACTCCTCCAATGAGCAGTTCTTC CASSGDSSNEQFF
TRBJ2-7 NA NA TRBV2 TGTGCCAGCAGTACGGACCCCGGGGGCGAGCAGTACTTC CASSTDPGGEQYF
TRBJ2-1 NA NA TRBV28 TGTGCCAGCAGTTCCCCGGCAGGGTTAACGGGTGAGCAGTTCTTC CASSSPAGLTGEQFF
TRBJ2-1 NA NA TRBV5-1 TGCGCCAGCAGCTTGACAGGGAGCAATGAGCAGTTCTTC CASSLTGSNEQFF
TRBJ1-6 NA NA TRBV2 TGTGCCAGCAGTGCCCCGGGGTCCTCCTATAATTCACCCCTCCACTTT CASSAPGSSYNSPLHF
TRBJ2-7 TRBD2 NA TRBV5-1 TGCGCCAGCAGCCCACGGGGGGATTACGAGCAGTACTTC CASSPRGDYEQYF
TRBJ1-5 NA NA TRBV19 TGTGCCAGTAGCCCCCTGGGAGCCCAGCATTTT CASSPLGAQHF
TRBJ1-3 NA once TRBV10-3 TGTGCCATCAGTGCAGGGGATGGAAACACCATATATTTT CAISAGDGNTIYF
TRBJ2-7 TRBD2 NA TRBV6-1 TGTGCCAGCAGTGAATCGGAGCGGTGGGGGGGTGAGTACTTC CASSESERWGGEYF